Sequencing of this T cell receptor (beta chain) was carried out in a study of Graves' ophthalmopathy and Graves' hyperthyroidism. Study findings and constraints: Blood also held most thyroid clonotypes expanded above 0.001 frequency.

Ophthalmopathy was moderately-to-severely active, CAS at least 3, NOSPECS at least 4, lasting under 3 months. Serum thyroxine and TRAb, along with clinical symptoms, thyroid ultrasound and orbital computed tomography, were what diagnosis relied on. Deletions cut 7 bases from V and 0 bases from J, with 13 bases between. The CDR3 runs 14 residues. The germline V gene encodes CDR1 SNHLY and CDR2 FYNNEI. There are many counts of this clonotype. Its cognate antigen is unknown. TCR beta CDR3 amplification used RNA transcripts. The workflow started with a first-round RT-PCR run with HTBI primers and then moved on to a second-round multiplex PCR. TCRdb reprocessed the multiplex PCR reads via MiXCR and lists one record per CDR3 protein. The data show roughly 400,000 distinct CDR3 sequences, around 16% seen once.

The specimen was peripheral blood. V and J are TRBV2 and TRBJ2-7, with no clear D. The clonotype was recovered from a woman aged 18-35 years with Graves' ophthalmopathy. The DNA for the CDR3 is TGTGCCAGCAATTTCAACTTGGCCTCCTACGAGCAGTACTTC. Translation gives CASNFNLASYEQYF. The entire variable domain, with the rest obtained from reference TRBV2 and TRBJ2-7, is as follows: EPEVTQTPSHQVTQMGQEVILRCVPISNHLYFYWYRQILGQKVEFLVSFYNNEISEKSEIFDDQFSVERPDGSNFTLKIRSTKLEDSAMYFCASNFNLASYEQYFGPGTRLTVT.